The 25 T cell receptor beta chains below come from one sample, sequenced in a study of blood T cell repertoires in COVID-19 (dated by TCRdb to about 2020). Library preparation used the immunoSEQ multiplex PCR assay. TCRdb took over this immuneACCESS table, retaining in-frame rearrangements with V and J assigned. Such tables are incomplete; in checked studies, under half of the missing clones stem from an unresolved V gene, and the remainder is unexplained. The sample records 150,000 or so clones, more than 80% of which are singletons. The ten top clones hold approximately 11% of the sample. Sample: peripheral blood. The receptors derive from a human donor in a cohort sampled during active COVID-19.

The CDR3 reads CASSERGTGGFSGDTQYF. The CDR3 coding sequence is TGTGCCAGCAGTGAAAGAGGAACAGGGGGTTTCTCGGGAGATACGCAGTATTTT. This chain connects TRBV2 to TRBJ2-3; 8 nucleotides agree with TRBD1. CDR1 SNHLY and CDR2 FYNNEI come from the germline V gene. V shed 2 bases and J 5 bases; nucleotides not matched to a gene: 15. The CDR3 spans 18 residues.

The CDR3 DNA is TGCGCCAGCAGCCCTACCGGGACAGGGGGTACTGAAGCTTTCTTT. Protein product: CASSPTGTGGTEAFF. The chain recombines TRBV5-1 with TRBJ1-1, with 11 nucleotides matching TRBD1. Germline loops: CDR1 SGHRS, CDR2 YFSETQ. The CDR3 sequence is 15 residues long. V trimming: 4 bases; J trimming: 5 bases; junction bases outside the gene matches: 7.

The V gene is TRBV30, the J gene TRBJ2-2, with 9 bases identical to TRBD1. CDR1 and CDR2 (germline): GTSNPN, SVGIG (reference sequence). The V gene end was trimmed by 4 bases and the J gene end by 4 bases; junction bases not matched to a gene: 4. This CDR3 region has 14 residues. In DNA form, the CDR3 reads TGTGCCTGGAAGGGACAGGGCGTCACCGGGGAGCTGTTTTTT. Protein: CAWKGQGVTGELFF.

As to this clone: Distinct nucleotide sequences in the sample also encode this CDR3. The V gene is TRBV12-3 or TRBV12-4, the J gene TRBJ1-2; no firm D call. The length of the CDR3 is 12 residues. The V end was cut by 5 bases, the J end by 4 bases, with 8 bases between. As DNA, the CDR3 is TGTGCCAGCAGTCCCGGAGGCTATGGCTACACCTTC. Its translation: CASSPGGYGYTF.

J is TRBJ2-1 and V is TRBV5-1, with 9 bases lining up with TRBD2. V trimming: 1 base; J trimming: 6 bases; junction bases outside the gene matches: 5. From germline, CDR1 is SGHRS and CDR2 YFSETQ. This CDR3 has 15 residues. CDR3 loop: CASSLIAGGPNEQFF. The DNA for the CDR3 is TGCGCCAGCAGCTTGATCGCGGGAGGGCCCAATGAGCAGTTCTTC.

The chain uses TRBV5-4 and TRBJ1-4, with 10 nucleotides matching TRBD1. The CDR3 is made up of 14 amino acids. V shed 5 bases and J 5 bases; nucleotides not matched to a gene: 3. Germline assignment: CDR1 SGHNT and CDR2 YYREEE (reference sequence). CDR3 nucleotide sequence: TGTGCCAGCAGACGGACAGGGGGAAATGAAAAACTGTTTTTT. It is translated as CASRRTGGNEKLFF.

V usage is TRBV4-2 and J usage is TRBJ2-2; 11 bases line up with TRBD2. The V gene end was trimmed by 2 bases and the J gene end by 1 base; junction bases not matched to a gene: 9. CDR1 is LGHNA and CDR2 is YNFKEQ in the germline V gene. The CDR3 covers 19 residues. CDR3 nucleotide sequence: TGTGCCAGCAGCCAACCTAGCGGGGGGCCCACCCGGAACACCGGGGAGCTGTTTTTT. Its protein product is CASSQPSGGPTRNTGELFF.

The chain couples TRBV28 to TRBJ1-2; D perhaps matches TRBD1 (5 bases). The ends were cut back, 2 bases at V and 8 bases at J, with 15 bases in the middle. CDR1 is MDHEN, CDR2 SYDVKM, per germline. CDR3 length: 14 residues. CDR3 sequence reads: CASSLAGLVFGYTF. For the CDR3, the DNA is TGTGCCAGCAGTTTAGCAGGGCTAGTTTTCGGCTACACCTTC.

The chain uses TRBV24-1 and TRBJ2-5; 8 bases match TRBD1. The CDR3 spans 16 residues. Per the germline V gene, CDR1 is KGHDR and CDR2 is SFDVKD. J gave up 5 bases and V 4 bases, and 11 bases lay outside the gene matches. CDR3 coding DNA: TGTGCCACCAGTGACCCTAAGAAAAGACAGGGGGAGACCCAGTACTTC. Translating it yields CATSDPKKRQGETQYF.

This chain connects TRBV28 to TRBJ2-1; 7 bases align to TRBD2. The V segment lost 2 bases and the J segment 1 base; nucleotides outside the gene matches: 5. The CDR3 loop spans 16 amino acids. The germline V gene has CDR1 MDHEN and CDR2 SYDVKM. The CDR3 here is CASSLGTGGSYNEQFF. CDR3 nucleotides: TGTGCCAGCAGTTTAGGAACGGGGGGTTCCTACAATGAGCAGTTCTTC.

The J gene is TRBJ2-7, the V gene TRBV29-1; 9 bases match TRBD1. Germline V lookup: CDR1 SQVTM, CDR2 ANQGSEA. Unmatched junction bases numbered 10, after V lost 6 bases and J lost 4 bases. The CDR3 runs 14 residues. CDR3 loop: CSVVRTGGMYEQYF. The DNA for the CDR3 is TGCAGCGTCGTTCGCACAGGGGGCATGTACGAGCAGTACTTC.

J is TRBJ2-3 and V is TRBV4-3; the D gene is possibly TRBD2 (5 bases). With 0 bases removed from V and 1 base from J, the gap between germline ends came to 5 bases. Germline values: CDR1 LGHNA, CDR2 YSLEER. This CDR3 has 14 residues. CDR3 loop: CASSQDGGTDTQYF. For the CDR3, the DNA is TGCGCCAGCAGCCAAGACGGGGGCACAGATACGCAGTATTTT.

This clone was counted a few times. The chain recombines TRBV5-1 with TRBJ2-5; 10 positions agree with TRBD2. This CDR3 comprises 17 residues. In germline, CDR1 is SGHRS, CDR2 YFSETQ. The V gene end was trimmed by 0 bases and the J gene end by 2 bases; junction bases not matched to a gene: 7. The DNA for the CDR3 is TGCGCCAGCAGCTTGGCCATGGCTAGCGGGGGTCAAGAGACCCAGTACTTC. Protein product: CASSLAMASGGQETQYF.

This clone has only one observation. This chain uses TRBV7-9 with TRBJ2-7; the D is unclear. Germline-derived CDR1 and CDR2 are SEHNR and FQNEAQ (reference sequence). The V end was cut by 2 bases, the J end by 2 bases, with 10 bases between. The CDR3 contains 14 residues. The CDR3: CASSLSSNPYEQYF. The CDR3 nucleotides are TGTGCCAGCAGCTTATCCAGTAACCCCTACGAGCAGTACTTC.

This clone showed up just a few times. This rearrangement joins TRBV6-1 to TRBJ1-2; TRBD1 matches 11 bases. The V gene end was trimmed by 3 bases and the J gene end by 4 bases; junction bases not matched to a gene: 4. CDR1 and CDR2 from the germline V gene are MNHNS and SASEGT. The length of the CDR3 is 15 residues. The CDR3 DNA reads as TGTGCCAGCAGTGAGGGACAGGGGGGCGGCTATGGCTACACCTTC. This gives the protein CASSEGQGGGYGYTF.

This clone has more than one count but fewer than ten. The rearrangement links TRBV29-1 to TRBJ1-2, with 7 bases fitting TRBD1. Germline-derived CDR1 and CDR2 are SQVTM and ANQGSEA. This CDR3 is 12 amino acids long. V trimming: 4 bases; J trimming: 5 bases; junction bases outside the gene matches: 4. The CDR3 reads CSVAQGDYGYTF. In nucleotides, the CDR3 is TGCAGCGTTGCCCAGGGGGATTATGGCTACACCTTC.

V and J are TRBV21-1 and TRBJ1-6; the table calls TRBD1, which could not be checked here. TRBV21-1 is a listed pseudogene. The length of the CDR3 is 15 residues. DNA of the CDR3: TGTGCCAGCAGCAAACTAGGACAGCATAATTCACCCCTCCACTTT. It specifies CASSKLGQHNSPLHF.

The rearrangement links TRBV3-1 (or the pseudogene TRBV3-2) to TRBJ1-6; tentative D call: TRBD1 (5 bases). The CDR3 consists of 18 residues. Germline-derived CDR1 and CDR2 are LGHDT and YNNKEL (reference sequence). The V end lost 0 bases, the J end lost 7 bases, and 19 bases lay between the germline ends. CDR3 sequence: CASSQEPRVTSWNSPLHF. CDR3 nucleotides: TGTGCCAGCAGCCAAGAGCCCAGGGTCACTTCGTGGAATTCACCCCTCCACTTT.

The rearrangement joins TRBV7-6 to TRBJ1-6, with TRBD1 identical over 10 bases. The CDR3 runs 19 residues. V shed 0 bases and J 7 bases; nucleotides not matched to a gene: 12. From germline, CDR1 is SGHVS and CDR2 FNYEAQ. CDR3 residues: CASSLAYGGTGEKNSPLHF. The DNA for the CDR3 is TGTGCCAGCAGCTTAGCCTACGGCGGGACAGGGGAAAAAAATTCACCCCTCCACTTT.

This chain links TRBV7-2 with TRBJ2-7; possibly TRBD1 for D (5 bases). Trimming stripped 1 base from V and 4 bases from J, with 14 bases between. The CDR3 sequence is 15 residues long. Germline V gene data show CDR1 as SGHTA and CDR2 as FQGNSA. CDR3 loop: CASSLGSGIWYEQYF. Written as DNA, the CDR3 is TGTGCCAGCAGCTTAGGATCAGGGATCTGGTACGAGCAGTACTTC.

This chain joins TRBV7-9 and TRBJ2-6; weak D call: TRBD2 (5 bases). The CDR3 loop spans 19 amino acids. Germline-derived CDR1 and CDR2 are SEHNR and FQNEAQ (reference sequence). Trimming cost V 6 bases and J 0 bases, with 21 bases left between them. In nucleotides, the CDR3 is TGTGCCAGCAGGGATTGGACTGAATCCCTCTTCTCTGGGGCCAACGTCCTGACTTTC. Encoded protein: CASRDWTESLFSGANVLTF. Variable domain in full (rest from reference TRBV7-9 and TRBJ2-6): DTGVSQNPRHKITKRGQNVTFRCDPISEHNRLYWYRQTLGQGPEFLTYFQNEAQLEKSRLLSDRFSAERPKGSFSTLEIQRTEQGDSAMYLCASRDWTESLFSGANVLTFGAGSRLTVL.

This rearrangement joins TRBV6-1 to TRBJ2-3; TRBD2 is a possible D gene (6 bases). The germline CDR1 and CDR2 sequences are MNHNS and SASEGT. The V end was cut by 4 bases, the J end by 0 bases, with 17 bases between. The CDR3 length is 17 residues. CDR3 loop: CASSAPWGVGSTDTQYF. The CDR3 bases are TGTGCCAGCAGTGCCCCCTGGGGGGTCGGGAGCACAGATACGCAGTATTTT.

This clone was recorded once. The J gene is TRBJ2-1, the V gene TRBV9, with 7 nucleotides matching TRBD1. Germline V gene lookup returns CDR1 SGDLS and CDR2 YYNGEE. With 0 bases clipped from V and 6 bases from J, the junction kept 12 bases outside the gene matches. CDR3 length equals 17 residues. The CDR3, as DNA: TGTGCCAGCAGCGTAGCGATTACAGGGGTATTAGGCAATGAGCAGTTCTTC. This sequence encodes CASSVAITGVLGNEQFF.

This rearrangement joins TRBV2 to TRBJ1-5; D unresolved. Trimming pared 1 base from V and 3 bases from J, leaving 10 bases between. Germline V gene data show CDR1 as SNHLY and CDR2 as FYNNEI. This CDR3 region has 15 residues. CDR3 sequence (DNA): TGTGCCAGCAGTGAAGGTAGCAGCCACAATCAGCCCCAGCATTTT. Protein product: CASSEGSSHNQPQHF.

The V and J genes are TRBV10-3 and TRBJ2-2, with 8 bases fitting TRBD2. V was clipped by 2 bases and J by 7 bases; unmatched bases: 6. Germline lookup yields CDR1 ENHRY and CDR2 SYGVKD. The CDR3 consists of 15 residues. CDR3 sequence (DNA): TGTGCCATCAGTGAGCCCGCGCGGGGGGACGGGGAGCTGTTTTTT. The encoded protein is CAISEPARGDGELFF.